This T cell receptor (beta chain) stems from a study of cytomegalovirus exposure and HLA in healthy donors. Study-level information: Findings of an earlier analysis included under 140 million unique TCR beta sequences from 180 million or so T cells. Study-level findings and limits: What was likely a sequencing artifact was a cluster of highly shared sequence variants.

With 0 bases clipped from V and 6 bases from J, the junction kept 5 bases outside the gene matches. From germline, CDR1 is SGHNT and CDR2 YYREEE (reference sequence). The CDR3 length is 14 residues. The primer mix had 60 Vbeta and 13 Jbeta primers. Sequenced by immunoSEQ multiplex PCR; TCRdb stores in-frame clones only, minus some. This sample has fewer than 200,000 clones; about an eighth occur once, and the top ten carry more than 7%. This clone was seen a handful of times. Its target is unknown. The chain carries TRBV5-4 and TRBJ1-1, with TRBD1 matching over 7 bases. The clonotype was recovered from a man aged 50 or older in good health and CMV-seropositive. The source material was PBMCs. CDR3 in DNA: TGTGCCAGCAGCTTGGGACAGGGTTGGCCTGAAGCTTTCTTT. It yields the protein CASSLGQGWPEAFF.